This entry features one T cell receptor (beta chain) sequence. The sample originates from a study of blood T cell repertoires in COVID-19. Study information: Acute and convalescent COVID-19 specimens originated in the United States, Italy and Spain. T cells, B-cell-depleted T cells, or PBMCs provided the cDNA or gDNA that served as material.

Original processing notes: Estimated nucleated cell counts came from reference gene primer amplification. Here immunoSEQ multiplex PCR was the method, and the copy in TCRdb shows in-frame clones only, minus some. D and trimming come from the DNA, and the V and J calls and clone size come from that table. The sample carries fewer than 150,000 clones, around 86% recorded once. The V gene's germline CDR1 is SGHVS and CDR2 FQNEAQ. Trimming took 5 bases from V and 7 from J; bases not matched to a gene: 19. This CDR3 region has 18 residues. The source material was peripheral blood. This receptor was identified in a woman older than 75 with acute or convalescent COVID-19. The genes are TRBV7-8 and TRBJ1-4, with TRBD1 matching 7 bases. The CDR3 here is CASSPRQGWLPLGEKLFF. The CDR3 DNA reads TGTGCCAGCAGCCCTAGACAGGGTTGGCTCCCACTGGGTGAAAAACTGTTTTTT.